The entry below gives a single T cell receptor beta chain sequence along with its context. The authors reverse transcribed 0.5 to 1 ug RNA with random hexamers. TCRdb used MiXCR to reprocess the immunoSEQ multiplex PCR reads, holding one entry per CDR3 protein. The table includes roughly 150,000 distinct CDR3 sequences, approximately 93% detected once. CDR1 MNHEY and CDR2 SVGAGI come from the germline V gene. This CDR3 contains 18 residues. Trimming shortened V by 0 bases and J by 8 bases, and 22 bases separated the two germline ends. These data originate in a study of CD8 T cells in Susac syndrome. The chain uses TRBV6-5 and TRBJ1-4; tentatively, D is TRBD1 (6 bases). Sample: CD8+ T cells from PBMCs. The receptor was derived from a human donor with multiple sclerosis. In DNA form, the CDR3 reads TGTGCCAGCAGTTACTCGAACGTTCGGGGGCCTGGTGGGGAAAAACTGTTTTTT. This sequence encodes CASSYSNVRGPGGEKLFF.